This entry features one T cell receptor (beta chain) sequence. This specimen belongs to a study of T-cell reconstitution after alpha-beta-depleted transplantation in children. V lost 8 bases and J 0 bases, leaving 29 bases between the germline ends. This CDR3 comprises 19 residues. Per germline, CDR1 SNHLY and CDR2 FYNNEI. Preparing the TCRbeta library involved the use of unique molecular identifiers. TCRdb used MiXCR to reprocess the PCR reads, holding one entry per CDR3 protein. Here the sample spans 450,000 to 600,000 distinct CDR3 sequences, 15% to 20% being singletons. This specimen consisted of PBMCs from the stem cell graft donor, obtained from the stem cell graft. This TCR derives from a human donor who donated a stem cell graft to a child with acute lymphoblastic leukemia. This sequence joins TRBV2 and TRBJ2-7, with D perhaps TRBD1 (8 bases). The CDR3 nucleotides are TGTGCCAGCGGCCGAGGAGCCAGGGGGCGAGGGAGGGTCTCCTACGAGCAGTACTTC. It encodes CASGRGARGRGRVSYEQYF.